One TCR beta chain is described in this entry. CDR3 length equals 14 residues. Germline-derived CDR1 and CDR2 are SNHLY and FYNNEI. The UMIs carried a 6-nucleotide sample barcode, and they were added by template switching. TCRdb reprocessed the 5' RACE reads and keeps a single row for each CDR3 protein, giving no DNA. The listing contains 150,000 to 200,000 distinct CDR3 sequences. The sample belongs to a study of monozygotic twins with inflammatory bowel disease. This clonotype originated in a human donor with ulcerative colitis or Crohn's disease, or a healthy co-twin of an affected twin (not recorded which). This sequence joins TRBV2 and TRBJ1-5; TCRdb returns TRBD1, unconfirmable since there is no DNA. The sample taken for sequencing was blood. CDR3 region: CASKTGFGNQPQHF.